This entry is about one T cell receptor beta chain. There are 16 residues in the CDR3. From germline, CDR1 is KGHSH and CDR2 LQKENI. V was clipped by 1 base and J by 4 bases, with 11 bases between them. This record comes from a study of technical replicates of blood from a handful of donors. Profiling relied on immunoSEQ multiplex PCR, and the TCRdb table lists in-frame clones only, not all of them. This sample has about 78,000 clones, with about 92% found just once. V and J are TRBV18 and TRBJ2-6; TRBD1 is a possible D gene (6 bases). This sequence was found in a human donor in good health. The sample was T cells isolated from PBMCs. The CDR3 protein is CASSPQGVAGANVLTF. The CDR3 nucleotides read TGTGCCAGCTCACCACAGGGGGTAGCCGGGGCCAACGTCCTGACTTTC.